Shown below are 13 T cell receptor beta chains from a single sample sequenced in a study of cytomegalovirus exposure and HLA in healthy donors. In the PCR, 60 Vbeta and 13 Jbeta primers were used. Data came from immunoSEQ multiplex PCR; TCRdb stores just in-frame clones and leaves some out. In the table there are 150,000 to 200,000 clones, 80% of which are singletons. The sequenced sample consisted of PBMCs. The receptors were gathered from a young man in good health and CMV-seropositive.

The chain is built from TRBV25-1 and TRBJ2-3; possibly TRBD2 for D (5 bases). This CDR3 is built from 15 residues. Trimming left V 0 bases short and J 1 base short, with 8 bases between. Germline V gives CDR1 MGHDK, CDR2 SYGVNS. CDR3 in DNA: TGTGCCAGCAGTGAATATGGAGGAGGCACAGATACGCAGTATTTT. Protein product: CASSEYGGGTDTQYF.

The rearrangement links TRBV19 to TRBJ2-3; 7 positions agree with TRBD2. Germline V CDR1 and CDR2: LNHDA, SQIVND (reference sequence). Trimming at V came to 5 bases and at J to 2 bases, leaving 4 bases not matched to a gene. This CDR3 is 14 amino acids long. The CDR3 protein is CASSPQRDTDTQYF. DNA for the CDR3: TGTGCCAGTAGTCCGCAGCGGGACACAGATACGCAGTATTTT. Looking up the rest from reference TRBV19 and TRBJ2-3 gives the full variable domain: DGGITQSPKYLFRKEGQNVTLSCEQNLNHDAMYWYRQDPGQGLRLIYYSQIVNDFQKGDIAEGYSVSREKKESFPLTVTSAQKNPTAFYLCASSPQRDTDTQYFGPGTRLTVL.

This clone has only one observation. The chain uses TRBV6-5 and TRBJ2-7; D is perhaps TRBD2 (7 bases). Looked up from germline, CDR1 is MNHEY and CDR2 is SVGAGI. V was cut by 5 bases and J by 0 bases, with 14 bases left in between. This CDR3 is 15 amino acids long. The CDR3 reads CASSRGGKSSYEQYF. CDR3 nucleotide sequence: TGTGCCAGCAGTAGGGGGGGAAAAAGCTCCTACGAGCAGTACTTC.

The rearrangement joins TRBV7-6 to TRBJ2-1; 11 bases agree with TRBD2. The germline CDR1 and CDR2 sequences are SGHVS and FNYEAQ. J gave up 5 bases and V 6 bases, and 6 bases lay outside the gene matches. The CDR3 runs to 15 residues. Here the CDR3 reads CASSFTSGSNNEQFF. CDR3 nucleotide sequence: TGTGCCAGCAGTTTCACTAGCGGGAGTAACAATGAGCAGTTCTTC.

The chain is built from TRBV4-1 and TRBJ1-6; D gene ambiguous. The CDR3 is 17 residues long. Germline CDR1 MGHRA, CDR2 YSYEKL. Trimming cost V 1 base and J 10 bases, with 20 bases left between them. The chain's CDR3 is CASSQVPLGRERSPLHF. Written as DNA, the CDR3 is TGCGCCAGCAGCCAAGTACCCCTCGGGAGGGAAAGATCACCCCTCCACTTT.

The chain joins TRBV7-9 to TRBJ2-5; D possibly corresponds to TRBD1 (6 bases). Germline-derived CDR1 and CDR2 are SEHNR and FQNEAQ (reference sequence). V gave up 5 bases and J gave up 1 base, with 11 bases separating them. This CDR3 is built from 14 residues. In nucleotides, the CDR3 is TGTGCCAGCAGCGCGCGGACAGCCCAAGAGACCCAGTACTTC. Amino acid sequence: CASSARTAQETQYF.

V is TRBV30 and J is TRBJ1-2; perhaps TRBD1 as D (5 bases). CDR3 length: 14 residues. Looked up from germline, CDR1 is GTSNPN and CDR2 is SVGIG (reference sequence). Trimming removed 1 base at V and 4 bases at J, with 13 bases between. This CDR3 reads CAWSGQPEAYGYTF. The CDR3 nucleotides are TGTGCCTGGAGTGGACAGCCCGAGGCCTATGGCTACACCTTC.

With regard to this clone: This same CDR3 is encoded by further DNA sequences in the sample. This chain links TRBV6-5 with TRBJ2-1; 12 bases are a match to TRBD2. Germline CDR1 is MNHEY and CDR2 is SVGAGI. This CDR3 is 15 amino acids long. After removal of 7 bases from V and 5 bases from J, the junction contained 6 bases not matched to a gene. The CDR3 loop reads CASTLAGGPNNEQFF. In nucleotides, the CDR3 is TGTGCCAGCACCCTAGCGGGAGGGCCTAACAATGAGCAGTTCTTC.

V is TRBV28 and J is TRBJ2-1; 7 bases are shared with TRBD1. CDR1 and CDR2 (germline): MDHEN, SYDVKM. After removal of 5 bases from V and 4 bases from J, the junction contained 8 bases not matched to a gene. The CDR3 consists of 15 residues. The CDR3 DNA is TGTGCCAGCAGTATACTCGCGACAGGGTACAATGAGCAGTTCTTC. Protein: CASSILATGYNEQFF.

V and J are TRBV10-1 and TRBJ1-1; D not certain. The CDR3 extends over 13 amino acids. V lost 4 bases, J lost 5 bases, and 11 bases lay in between. Germline V gene data show CDR1 as WNHNN and CDR2 as SYGVQD (reference sequence). DNA for the CDR3: TGCGCCAGCAGTGGGCCGGGTGGGACTGAAGCTTTCTTT. It yields the protein CASSGPGGTEAFF.

DNA of the CDR3: TGTGCCTGGAGTGTTCGGGGTGGTCCTGAAAAACTGTTTTTT. It specifies CAWSVRGGPEKLFF. This sequence joins TRBV30 and TRBJ1-4, with no clear D. The CDR3 length is 14 residues. V was clipped by 0 bases and J by 7 bases, with 12 bases between them. Germline CDR1 and CDR2: GTSNPN and SVGIG (reference sequence).

This rearrangement joins TRBV5-1 to TRBJ2-5, with D possibly TRBD1 on 5 matching bases. The CDR3 extends over 14 amino acids. From germline, CDR1 is SGHRS and CDR2 YFSETQ. Deletions cut 3 bases from V and 7 bases from J, with 16 bases between. The CDR3 nucleotides are TGCGCCAGCAGCTCCGGTAGCAGGGATGGGACCCAGTACTTC. It yields the protein CASSSGSRDGTQYF.

The chain couples TRBV30 to TRBJ1-2, with D hard to call. V was trimmed by 1 base and J by 7 bases, leaving 13 bases between them. Germline loops: CDR1 GTSNPN, CDR2 SVGIG (reference sequence). The CDR3 covers 13 residues. The CDR3 here is CAWSEPGASGYTF. The CDR3 region has the DNA TGTGCCTGGAGTGAACCGGGAGCGAGTGGCTACACCTTC.